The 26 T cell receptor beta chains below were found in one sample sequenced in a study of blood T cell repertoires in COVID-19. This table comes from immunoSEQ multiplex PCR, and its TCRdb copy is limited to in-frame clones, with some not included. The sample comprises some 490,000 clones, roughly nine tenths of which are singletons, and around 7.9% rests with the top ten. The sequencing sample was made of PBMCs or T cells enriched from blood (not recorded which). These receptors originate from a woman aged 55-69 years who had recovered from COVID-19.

CDR3 in DNA: TGTGCCAGCAGCTACGGACAGGGAAGGGGCAGGGAAGCTTTCTTT. It encodes CASSYGQGRGREAFF. The chain is built from TRBV5-6 and TRBJ1-1; 8 nucleotides align to TRBD1. V dropped 3 bases and J dropped 8; count of bases not matched to a gene: 12. This CDR3 has 15 residues. Germline lookup yields CDR1 SGHDT and CDR2 YYEEEE.

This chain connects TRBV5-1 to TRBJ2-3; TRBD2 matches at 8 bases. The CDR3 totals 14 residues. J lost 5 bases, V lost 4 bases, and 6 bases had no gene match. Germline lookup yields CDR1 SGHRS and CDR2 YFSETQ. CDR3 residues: CASSPGLALDTQYF. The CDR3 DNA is TGCGCCAGCAGCCCAGGACTAGCCTTAGATACGCAGTATTTT.

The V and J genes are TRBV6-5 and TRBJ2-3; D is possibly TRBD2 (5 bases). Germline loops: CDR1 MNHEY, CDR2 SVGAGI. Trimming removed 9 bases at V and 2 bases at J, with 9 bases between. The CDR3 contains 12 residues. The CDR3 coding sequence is TGTGCCAGTCGGACTTACACAGATACGCAGTATTTT. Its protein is CASRTYTDTQYF.

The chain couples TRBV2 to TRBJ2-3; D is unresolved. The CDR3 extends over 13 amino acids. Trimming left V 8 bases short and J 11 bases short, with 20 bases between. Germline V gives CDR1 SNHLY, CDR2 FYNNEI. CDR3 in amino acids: CASYNRGGVGQYF. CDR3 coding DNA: TGTGCCAGCTACAACCGTGGTGGAGTGGGGCAGTATTTT.

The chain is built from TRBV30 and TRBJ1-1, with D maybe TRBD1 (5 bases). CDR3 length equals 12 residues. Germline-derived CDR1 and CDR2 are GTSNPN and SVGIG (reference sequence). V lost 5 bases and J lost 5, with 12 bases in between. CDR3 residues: CAWGHGLTEAFF. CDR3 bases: TGTGCCTGGGGACACGGTTTGACTGAAGCTTTCTTT.

The CDR3 DNA reads as TGTGCCAGCAGTTTATCTACAGATACGCAGTATTTT. Translation: CASSLSTDTQYF. The chain has TRBV28 and TRBJ2-3; D is ambiguous. With 1 base removed from V and 3 bases from J, the gap between germline ends came to 2 bases. Germline loops: CDR1 MDHEN, CDR2 SYDVKM. This CDR3 is built from 12 residues. The whole variable domain, filled in from reference TRBV28 and TRBJ2-3, reads DVKVTQSSRYLVKRTGEKVFLECVQDMDHENMFWYRQDPGLGLRLIYFSYDVKMKEKGDIPEGYSVSREKKERFSLILESASTNQTSMYLCASSLSTDTQYFGPGTRLTVL.

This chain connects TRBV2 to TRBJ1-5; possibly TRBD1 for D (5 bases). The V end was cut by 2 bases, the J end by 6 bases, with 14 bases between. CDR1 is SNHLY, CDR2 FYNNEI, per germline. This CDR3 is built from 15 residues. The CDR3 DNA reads TGTGCCAGCAGTGAACCAGGGAATATAATTCAGCCCCAGCATTTT. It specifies CASSEPGNIIQPQHF.

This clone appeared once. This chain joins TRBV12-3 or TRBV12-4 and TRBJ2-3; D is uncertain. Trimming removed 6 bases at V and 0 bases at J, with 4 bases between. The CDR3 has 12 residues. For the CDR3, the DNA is TGTGCCAGCAGCACTAGCACAGATACGCAGTATTTT. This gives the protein CASSTSTDTQYF.

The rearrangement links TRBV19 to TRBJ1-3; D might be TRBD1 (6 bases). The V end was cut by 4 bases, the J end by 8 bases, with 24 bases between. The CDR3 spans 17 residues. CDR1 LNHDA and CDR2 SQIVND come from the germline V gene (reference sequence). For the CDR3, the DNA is TGTGCCAGTAGTACACGAAAGGACAGCCCCCCGAGGGACACCATATATTTT. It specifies CASSTRKDSPPRDTIYF.

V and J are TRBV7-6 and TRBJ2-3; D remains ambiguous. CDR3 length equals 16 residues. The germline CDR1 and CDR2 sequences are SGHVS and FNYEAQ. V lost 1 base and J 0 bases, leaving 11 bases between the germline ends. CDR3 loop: CASSLEGASSTDTQYF. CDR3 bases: TGTGCCAGCAGCTTAGAAGGAGCTTCTAGCACAGATACGCAGTATTTT.

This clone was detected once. Here the CDR3 DNA reads TGTGCCAGCAGTTACGAGAGGGGGCGAGCTTTCTTT. Translated: CASSYERGRAFF. This chain links TRBV6-5 with TRBJ1-1; the match to TRBD1 covers 7 bases. The CDR3 consists of 12 residues. Germline lookup yields CDR1 MNHEY and CDR2 SVGAGI. Losses at the gene ends were 2 bases for V and 10 bases for J; bases not matched to a gene: 4.

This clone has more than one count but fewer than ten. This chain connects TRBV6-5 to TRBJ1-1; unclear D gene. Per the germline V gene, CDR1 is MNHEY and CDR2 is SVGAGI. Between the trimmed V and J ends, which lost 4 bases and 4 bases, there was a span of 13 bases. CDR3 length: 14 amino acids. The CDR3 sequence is CASSSNRMGTEAFF. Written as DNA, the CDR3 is TGTGCCAGCAGTTCAAACAGAATGGGCACTGAAGCTTTCTTT.

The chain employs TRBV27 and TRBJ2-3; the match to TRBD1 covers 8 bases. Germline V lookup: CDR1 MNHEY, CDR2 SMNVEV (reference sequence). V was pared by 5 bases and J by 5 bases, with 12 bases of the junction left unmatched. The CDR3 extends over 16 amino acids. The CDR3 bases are TGTGCCAGCAGTCCTAGGACAGGGTCCATCGGAGATACGCAGTATTTT. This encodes CASSPRTGSIGDTQYF.

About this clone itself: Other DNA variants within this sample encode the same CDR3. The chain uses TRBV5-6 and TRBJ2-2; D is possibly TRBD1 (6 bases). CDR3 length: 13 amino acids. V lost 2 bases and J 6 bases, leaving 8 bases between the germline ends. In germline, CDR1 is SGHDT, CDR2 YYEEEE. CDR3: CASSFAGAGELFF. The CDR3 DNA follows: TGTGCCAGCAGCTTTGCAGGGGCCGGGGAGCTGTTTTTT.

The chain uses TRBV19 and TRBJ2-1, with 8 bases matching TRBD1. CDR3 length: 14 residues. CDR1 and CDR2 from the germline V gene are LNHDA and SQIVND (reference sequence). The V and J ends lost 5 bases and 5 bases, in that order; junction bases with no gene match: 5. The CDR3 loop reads CASSQDRDHNEQFF. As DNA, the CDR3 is TGTGCCAGTAGTCAGGACAGGGACCACAATGAGCAGTTCTTC.

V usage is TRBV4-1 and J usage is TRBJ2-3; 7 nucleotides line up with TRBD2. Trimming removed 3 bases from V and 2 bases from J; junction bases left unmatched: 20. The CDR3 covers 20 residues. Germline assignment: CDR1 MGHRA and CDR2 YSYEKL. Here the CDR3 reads CASSHQKTGLNTPSTDTQYF. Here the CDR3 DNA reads TGCGCCAGCAGCCACCAAAAGACGGGACTAAATACTCCCTCCACAGATACGCAGTATTTT.

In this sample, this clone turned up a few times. The CDR3, as DNA: TGTGCCAGCAGCTTAGGGAGGGTGAACACCATATATTTT. Protein: CASSLGRVNTIYF. The gene calls are TRBV7-8 and TRBJ1-3; D is ambiguous. Deletions cut 1 base from V and 7 bases from J, with 8 bases between. CDR1 is SGHVS and CDR2 is FQNEAQ in the germline V gene. The CDR3 totals 13 residues.

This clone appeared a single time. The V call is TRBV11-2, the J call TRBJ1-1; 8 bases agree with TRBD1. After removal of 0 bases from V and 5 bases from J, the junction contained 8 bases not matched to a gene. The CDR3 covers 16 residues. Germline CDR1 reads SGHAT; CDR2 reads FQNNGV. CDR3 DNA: TGTGCCAGCAGCTTAGATCCTTCAGGGGGCCGAACTGAAGCTTTCTTT. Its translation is CASSLDPSGGRTEAFF.

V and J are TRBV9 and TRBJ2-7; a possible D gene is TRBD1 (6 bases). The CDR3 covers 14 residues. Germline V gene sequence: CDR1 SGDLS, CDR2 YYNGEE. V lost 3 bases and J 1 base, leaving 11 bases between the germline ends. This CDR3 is CASSGLGQSYEQYF. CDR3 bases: TGTGCCAGCAGCGGCCTAGGACAGTCCTACGAGCAGTACTTC. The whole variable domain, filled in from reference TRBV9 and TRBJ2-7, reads DSGVTQTPKHLITATGQRVTLRCSPRSGDLSVYWYQQSLDQGLQFLIQYYNGEERAKGNILERFSAQQFPDLHSELNLSSLELGDSALYFCASSGLGQSYEQYFGPGTRLTVT.

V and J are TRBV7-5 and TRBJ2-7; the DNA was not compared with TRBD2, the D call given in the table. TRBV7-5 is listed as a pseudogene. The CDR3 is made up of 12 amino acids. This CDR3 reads CARSFLMGGQYV. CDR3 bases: TGTGCCAGAAGCTTCCTGATGGGGGGGCAGTACGTC.

The CDR3 is CASSARDRPNEKLFF. CDR3 nucleotide sequence: TGTGCCAGCAGCGCCAGGGACAGACCTAATGAAAAACTGTTTTTT. The V and J genes are TRBV9 and TRBJ1-4; 7 nucleotides agree with TRBD1. The germline CDR1 and CDR2 sequences are SGDLS and YYNGEE. J was trimmed by 3 bases and V by 3 bases; bases with no gene match: 5. This CDR3 comprises 15 residues. The whole variable domain, remainder taken from reference TRBV9 and TRBJ1-4, is DSGVTQTPKHLITATGQRVTLRCSPRSGDLSVYWYQQSLDQGLQFLIQYYNGEERAKGNILERFSAQQFPDLHSELNLSSLELGDSALYFCASSARDRPNEKLFFGSGTQLSVL.

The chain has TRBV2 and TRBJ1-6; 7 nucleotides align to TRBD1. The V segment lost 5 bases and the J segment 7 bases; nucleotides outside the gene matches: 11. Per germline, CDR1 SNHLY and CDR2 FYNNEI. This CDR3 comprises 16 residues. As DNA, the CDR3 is TGTGCCAGCAGTCCATTTGCCGGGACAGCAAATTCACCCCTCCACTTT. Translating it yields CASSPFAGTANSPLHF.

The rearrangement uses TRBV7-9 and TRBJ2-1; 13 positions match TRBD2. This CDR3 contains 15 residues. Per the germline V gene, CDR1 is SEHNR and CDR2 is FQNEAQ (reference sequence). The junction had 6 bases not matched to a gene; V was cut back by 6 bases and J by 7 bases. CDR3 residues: CASSPPGLAGNEQFF. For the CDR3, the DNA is TGTGCCAGCAGTCCTCCGGGACTAGCGGGGAATGAGCAGTTCTTC.

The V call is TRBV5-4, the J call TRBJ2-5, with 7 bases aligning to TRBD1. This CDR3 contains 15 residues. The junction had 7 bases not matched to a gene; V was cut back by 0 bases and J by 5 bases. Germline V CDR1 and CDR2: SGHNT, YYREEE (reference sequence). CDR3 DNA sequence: TGTGCCAGCAGCTTGGAACTACAGGGGATTGAGACCCAGTACTTC. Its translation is CASSLELQGIETQYF.

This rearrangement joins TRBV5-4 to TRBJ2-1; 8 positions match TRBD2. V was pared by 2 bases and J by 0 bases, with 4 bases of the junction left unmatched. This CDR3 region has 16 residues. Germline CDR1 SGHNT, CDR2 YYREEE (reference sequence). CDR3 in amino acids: CASSLQRGSSYNEQFF. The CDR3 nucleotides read TGTGCCAGCAGCTTACAGCGGGGGAGCTCCTACAATGAGCAGTTCTTC.

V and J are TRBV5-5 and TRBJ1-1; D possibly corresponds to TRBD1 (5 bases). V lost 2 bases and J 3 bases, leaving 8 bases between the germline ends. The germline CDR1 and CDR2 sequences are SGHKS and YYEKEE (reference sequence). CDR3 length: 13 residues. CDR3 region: CASSLDRYTEAFF. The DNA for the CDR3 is TGTGCCAGCAGCTTAGACAGATACACTGAAGCTTTCTTT.